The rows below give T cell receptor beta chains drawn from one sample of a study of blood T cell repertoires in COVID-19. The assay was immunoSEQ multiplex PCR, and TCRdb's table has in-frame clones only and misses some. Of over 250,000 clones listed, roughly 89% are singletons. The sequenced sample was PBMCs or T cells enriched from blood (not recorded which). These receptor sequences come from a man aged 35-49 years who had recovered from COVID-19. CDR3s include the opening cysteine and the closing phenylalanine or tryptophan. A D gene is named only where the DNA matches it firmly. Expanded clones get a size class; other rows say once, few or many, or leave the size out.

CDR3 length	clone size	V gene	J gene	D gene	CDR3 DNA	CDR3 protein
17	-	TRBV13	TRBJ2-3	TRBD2	TGTGCCAGCAGCCCACCCCGCCGGCTAGCGGACACAGATACGCAGTATTTT	CASSPPRRLADTDTQYF
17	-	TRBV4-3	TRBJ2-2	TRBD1	TGCGCCAGCAGCCAAGATTTGGCAGGGGGAAACACCGGGGAGCTGTTTTTT	CASSQDLAGGNTGELFF
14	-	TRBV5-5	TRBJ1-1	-	TGTGCCAGCAGCGCCCAGGCTCCGACCTTGAAAGCTTTCTTT	CASSAQAPTLKAFF
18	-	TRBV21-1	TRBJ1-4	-	TGTGCCAGCAGCAAATCTGGGACAGACGCGTATTACAATGAGAAACTGTTTTTT	CASSKSGTDAYYNEKLFF
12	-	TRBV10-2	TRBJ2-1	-	TGCGCCAGCAGTCACATTTACAATGAGCAGTTCTTC	CASSHIYNEQFF
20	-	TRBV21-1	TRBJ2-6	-	TGTGCCAGCAGCACTCCCGGGACTAGCGGGACTATTTCTGGGGCCAACGTCCTGACTTTC	CASSTPGTSGTISGANVLTF
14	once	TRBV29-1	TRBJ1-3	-	TGCAGCGCTACCCCGGGATACTCTGGAAACACCATATATTTT	CSATPGYSGNTIYF
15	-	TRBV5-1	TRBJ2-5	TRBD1	TGCGCCAGCAGGTCGGTCGGGACAGGGCGGGAGACCCAGTACTTC	CASRSVGTGRETQYF
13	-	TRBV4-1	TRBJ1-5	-	TGCGCCAGCAGCTTAGACAGAAATCAGCCCCAGCATTTT	CASSLDRNQPQHF
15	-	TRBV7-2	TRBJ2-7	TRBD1	TGTGCCAGCAGCTTAGCGGGGACAGTGGACTACGAGCAGTACTTC	CASSLAGTVDYEQYF
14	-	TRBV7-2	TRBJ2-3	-	TGTGCCAGCAGCTTGGGGCGGGGCAGGGATACGCAGTATTTT	CASSLGRGRDTQYF
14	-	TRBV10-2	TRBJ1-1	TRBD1	TGCGCCAGCAGTCACCAGGGGGGTAGCACTGAAGCTTTCTTT	CASSHQGGSTEAFF
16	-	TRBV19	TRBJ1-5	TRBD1	TGTGCCAGTAGTAGGGACAGGGAGGTTGGCAATCAGCCCCAGCATTTT	CASSRDREVGNQPQHF
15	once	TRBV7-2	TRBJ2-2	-	TGTGCCACCGAATGGGGCAGAAGCGCGTCCGGGGAGCTGTTTTTT	CATEWGRSASGELFF
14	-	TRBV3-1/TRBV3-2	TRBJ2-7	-	TGTGCCAGCAGCCAAGATTGGAGGGGATACGAGCAGTACTTC	CASSQDWRGYEQYF
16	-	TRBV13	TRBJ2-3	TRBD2	TGTGCCAGCAGCTTTAAGCGGGAGGGCCTCGCAGATACGCAGTATTTT	CASSFKREGLADTQYF
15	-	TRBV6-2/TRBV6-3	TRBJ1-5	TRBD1	TGTGCCAGCAGTTACGGGACAGCCAACTATCAGCCCCAGCATTTT	CASSYGTANYQPQHF
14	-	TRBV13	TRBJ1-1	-	TGTGCCAGCAGCTTAGGCCGGGGGGGAACTGAAGCTTTCTTT	CASSLGRGGTEAFF
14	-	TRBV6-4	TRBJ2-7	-	TGTGCCAGCAGTGACTCGGCCGGAGTCAGCGAGCAGTACTTC	CASSDSAGVSEQYF
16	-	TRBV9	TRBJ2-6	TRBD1	TGTGCCAGCAGCGGTACAGGGGGCTCTGGGGCCAACGTCCTGACTTTC	CASSGTGGSGANVLTF
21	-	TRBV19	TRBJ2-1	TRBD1	TGTGCCAGTAGGAAGTGGGTAAGGGACAGGGATTTTAGTCTTGGGAACAATGAGCAGTTCTTC	CASRKWVRDRDFSLGNNEQFF
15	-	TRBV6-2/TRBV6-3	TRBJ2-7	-	TGTGCCAGCAGTCAGGCAGGTCGGGAGTTTTCCGAGCAGTACTTC	CASSQAGREFSEQYF
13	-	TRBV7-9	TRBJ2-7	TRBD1	TGTGCCAGCAGCCGGGACAGCTCCTACGAGCAGTACTTC	CASSRDSSYEQYF
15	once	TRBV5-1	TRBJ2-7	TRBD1	TGCGCCAGCAGCTTGTCAGGGACAGCAACCTACGAGCAGTACTTC	CASSLSGTATYEQYF